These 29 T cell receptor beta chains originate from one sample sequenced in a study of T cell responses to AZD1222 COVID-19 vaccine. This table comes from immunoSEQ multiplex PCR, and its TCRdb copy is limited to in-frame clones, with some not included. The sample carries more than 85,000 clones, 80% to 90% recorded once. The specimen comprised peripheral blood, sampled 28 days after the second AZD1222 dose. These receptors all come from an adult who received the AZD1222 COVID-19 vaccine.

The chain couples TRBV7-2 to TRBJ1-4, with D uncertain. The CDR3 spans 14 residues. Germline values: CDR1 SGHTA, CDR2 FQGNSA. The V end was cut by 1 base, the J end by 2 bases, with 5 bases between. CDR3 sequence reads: CASSLGLTNEKLFF. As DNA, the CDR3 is TGTGCCAGCAGCTTAGGTTTGACTAATGAAAAACTGTTTTTT.

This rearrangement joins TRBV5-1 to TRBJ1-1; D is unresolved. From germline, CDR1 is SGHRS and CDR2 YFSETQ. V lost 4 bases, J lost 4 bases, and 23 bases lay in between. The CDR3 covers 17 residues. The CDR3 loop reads CASSLDGSALRSTEAFF. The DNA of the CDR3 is TGCGCCAGCAGCCTGGACGGGTCGGCCTTGAGGAGCACTGAAGCTTTCTTT.

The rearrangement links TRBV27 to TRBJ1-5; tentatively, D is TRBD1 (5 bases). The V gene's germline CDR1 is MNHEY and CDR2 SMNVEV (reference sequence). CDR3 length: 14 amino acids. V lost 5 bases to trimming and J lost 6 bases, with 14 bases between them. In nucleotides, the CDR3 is TGTGCCAGCAGTCCTCAGGGTCGTAGTCAGCCCCAGCATTTT. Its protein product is CASSPQGRSQPQHF.

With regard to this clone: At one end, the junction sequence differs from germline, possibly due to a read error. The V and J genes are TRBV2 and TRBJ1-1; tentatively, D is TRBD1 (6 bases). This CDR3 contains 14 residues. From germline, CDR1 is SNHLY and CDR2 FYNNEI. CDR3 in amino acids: CARSGQTKNTEAFF. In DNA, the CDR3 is TGTGCCAGGAGTGGACAGACTAAGAACACTGAAGCTTTCTTT.

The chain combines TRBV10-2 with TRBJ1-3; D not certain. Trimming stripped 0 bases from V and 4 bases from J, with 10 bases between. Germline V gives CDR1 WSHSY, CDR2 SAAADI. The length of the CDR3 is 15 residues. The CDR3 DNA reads TGCGCCAGCAGTGAGTCTGTAGGGATCGGAAACACCATATATTTT. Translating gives CASSESVGIGNTIYF.

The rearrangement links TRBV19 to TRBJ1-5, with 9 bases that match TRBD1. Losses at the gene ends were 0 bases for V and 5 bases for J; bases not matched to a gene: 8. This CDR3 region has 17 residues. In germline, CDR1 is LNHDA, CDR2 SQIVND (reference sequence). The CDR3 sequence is CASSIEGGTGKDQPQHF. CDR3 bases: TGTGCCAGTAGTATAGAGGGGGGGACAGGGAAAGATCAGCCCCAGCATTTT.

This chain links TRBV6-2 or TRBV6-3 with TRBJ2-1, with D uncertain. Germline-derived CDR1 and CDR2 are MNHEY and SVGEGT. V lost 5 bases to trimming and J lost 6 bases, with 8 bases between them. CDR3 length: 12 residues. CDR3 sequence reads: CASSLDVNEQFF. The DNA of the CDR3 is TGTGCCAGCAGTCTGGACGTCAATGAGCAGTTCTTC.

The CDR3 loop reads CASSQGQGVYNSPLHF. CDR3 in DNA: TGCGCCAGCAGCCAAGGCCAGGGCGTCTATAATTCACCCCTCCACTTT. V is TRBV4-1 and J is TRBJ1-6; a possible D gene is TRBD1 (5 bases). This CDR3 contains 16 residues. V was clipped by 1 base and J by 3 bases, with 10 bases between them. Germline CDR1 is MGHRA and CDR2 is YSYEKL.

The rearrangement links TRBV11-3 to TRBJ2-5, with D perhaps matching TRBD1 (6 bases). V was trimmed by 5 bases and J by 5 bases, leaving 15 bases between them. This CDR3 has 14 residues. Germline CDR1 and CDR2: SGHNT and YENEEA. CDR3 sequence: CASSQQGIRETQYF. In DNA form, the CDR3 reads TGTGCCAGCAGCCAGCAGGGGATTAGGGAGACCCAGTACTTC.

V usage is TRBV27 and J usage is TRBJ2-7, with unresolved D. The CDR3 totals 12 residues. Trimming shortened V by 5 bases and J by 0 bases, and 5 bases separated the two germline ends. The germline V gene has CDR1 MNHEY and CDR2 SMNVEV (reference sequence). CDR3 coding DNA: TGTGCCAGCAGTAGGAGCTCCTACGAGCAGTACTTC. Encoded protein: CASSRSSYEQYF.

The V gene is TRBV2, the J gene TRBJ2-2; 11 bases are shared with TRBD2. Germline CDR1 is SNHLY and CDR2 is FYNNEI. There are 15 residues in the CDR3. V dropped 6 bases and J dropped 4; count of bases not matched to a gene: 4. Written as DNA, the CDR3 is TGTGCCAGCAGAAGACTAGCGGGGAGCACCGGGGAGCTGTTTTTT. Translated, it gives CASRRLAGSTGELFF.

In DNA form, the CDR3 reads TGTGCCGCCTCCCCCGGCACCGGGGAGCTGTTTTTT. This sequence encodes CAASPGTGELFF. The chain is built from TRBV24-1 and TRBJ2-2; no reliable D call. There are 12 residues in the CDR3. Germline loops: CDR1 KGHDR, CDR2 SFDVKD. Trimming removed 12 bases from V and 4 bases from J, with 11 bases in between.

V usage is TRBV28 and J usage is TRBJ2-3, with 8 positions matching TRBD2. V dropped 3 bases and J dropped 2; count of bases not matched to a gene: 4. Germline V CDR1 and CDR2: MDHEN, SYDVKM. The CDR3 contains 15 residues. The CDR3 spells CASSFERGYTDTQYF. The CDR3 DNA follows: TGTGCCAGCAGTTTTGAGCGGGGGTACACAGATACGCAGTATTTT. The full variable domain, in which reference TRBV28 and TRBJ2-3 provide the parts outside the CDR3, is DVKVTQSSRYLVKRTGEKVFLECVQDMDHENMFWYRQDPGLGLRLIYFSYDVKMKEKGDIPEGYSVSREKKERFSLILESASTNQTSMYLCASSFERGYTDTQYFGPGTRLTVL.

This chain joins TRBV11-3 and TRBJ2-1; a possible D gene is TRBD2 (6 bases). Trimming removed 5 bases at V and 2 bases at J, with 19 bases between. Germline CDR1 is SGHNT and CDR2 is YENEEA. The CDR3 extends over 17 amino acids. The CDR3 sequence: CASSTRLGGIPYNEQFF. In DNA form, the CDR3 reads TGTGCCAGCAGCACCCGGTTAGGAGGGATCCCCTACAATGAGCAGTTCTTC.

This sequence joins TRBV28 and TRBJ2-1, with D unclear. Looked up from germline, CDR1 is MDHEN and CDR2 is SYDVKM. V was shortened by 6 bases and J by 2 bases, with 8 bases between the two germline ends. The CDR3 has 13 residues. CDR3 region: CASSGRPYNEQFF. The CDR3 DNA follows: TGTGCCAGCAGCGGGCGACCCTACAATGAGCAGTTCTTC.

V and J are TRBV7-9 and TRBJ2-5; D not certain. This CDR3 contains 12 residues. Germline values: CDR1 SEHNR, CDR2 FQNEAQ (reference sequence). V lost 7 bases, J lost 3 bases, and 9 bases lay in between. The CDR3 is CASTLVEETQYF. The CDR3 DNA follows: TGTGCCAGCACCCTGGTGGAAGAGACCCAGTACTTC.

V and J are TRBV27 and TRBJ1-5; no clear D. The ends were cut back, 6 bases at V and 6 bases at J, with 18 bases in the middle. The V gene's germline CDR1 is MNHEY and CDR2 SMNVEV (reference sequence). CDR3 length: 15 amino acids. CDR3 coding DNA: TGTGCCAGCAGGTTGTGGGGTGCCTCCGGTCAGCCCCAGCATTTT. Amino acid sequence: CASRLWGASGQPQHF.

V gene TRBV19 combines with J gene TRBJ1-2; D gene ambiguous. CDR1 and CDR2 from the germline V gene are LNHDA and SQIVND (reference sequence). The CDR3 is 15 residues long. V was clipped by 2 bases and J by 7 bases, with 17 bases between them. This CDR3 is CASSISPVISGGYTF. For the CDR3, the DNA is TGTGCCAGTAGTATAAGTCCCGTTATCTCGGGTGGCTACACCTTC.

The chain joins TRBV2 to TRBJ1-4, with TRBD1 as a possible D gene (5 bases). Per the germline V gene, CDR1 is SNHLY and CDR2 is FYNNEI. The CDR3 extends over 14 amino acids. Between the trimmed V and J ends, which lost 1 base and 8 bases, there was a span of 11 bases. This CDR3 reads CASSEVAGWEKLFF. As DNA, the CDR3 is TGTGCCAGCAGTGAAGTGGCAGGGTGGGAAAAACTGTTTTTT.

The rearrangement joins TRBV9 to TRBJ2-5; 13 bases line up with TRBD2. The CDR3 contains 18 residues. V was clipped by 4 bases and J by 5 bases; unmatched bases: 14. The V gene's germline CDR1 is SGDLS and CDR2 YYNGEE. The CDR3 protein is CASSPSTSGGPQAETQYF. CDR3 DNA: TGTGCCAGCAGCCCCTCGACTAGCGGGGGGCCCCAGGCGGAGACCCAGTACTTC.

CDR3 region: CASSFIAPSSASSYEQYF. CDR3 bases: TGTGCCAGCAGTTTTATAGCCCCTTCTAGCGCAAGCTCCTACGAGCAGTACTTC. This rearrangement joins TRBV27 to TRBJ2-7; the D gene is possibly TRBD2 (6 bases). V lost 3 bases and J lost 0, with 21 bases in between. The CDR3 is made up of 18 amino acids. The V gene's germline CDR1 is MNHEY and CDR2 SMNVEV (reference sequence).

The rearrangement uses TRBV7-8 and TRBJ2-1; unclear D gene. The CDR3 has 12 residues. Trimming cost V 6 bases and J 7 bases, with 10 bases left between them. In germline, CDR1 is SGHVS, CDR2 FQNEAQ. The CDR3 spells CASRTSINEQFF. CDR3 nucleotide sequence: TGTGCCAGCAGAACTTCAATTAATGAGCAGTTCTTC.

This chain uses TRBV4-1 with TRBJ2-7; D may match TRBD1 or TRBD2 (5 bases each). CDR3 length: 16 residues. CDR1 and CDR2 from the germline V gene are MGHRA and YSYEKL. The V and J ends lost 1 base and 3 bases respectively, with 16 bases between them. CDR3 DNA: TGCGCCAGCAGCCAAGGATTAAGGGGAGTTCGCTACGAGCAGTACTTC. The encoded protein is CASSQGLRGVRYEQYF.

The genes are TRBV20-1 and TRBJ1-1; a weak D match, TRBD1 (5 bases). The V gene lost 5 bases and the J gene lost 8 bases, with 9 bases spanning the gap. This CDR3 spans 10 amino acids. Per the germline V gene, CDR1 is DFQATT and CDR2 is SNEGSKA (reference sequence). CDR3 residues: CSAPAGEAFF. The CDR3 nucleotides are TGCAGTGCTCCCGCAGGGGAAGCTTTCTTT.

The CDR3 reads CASTLGGRDNSPLHF. The CDR3 coding sequence is TGTGCCAGCACCCTGGGGGGGCGGGATAATTCACCCCTCCACTTT. V is TRBV28 and J is TRBJ1-6; a weak D match, TRBD1 (6 bases). V was clipped by 7 bases and J by 5 bases, with 15 bases between them. The CDR3 is 15 residues long. The germline gives CDR1 MDHEN, CDR2 SYDVKM.

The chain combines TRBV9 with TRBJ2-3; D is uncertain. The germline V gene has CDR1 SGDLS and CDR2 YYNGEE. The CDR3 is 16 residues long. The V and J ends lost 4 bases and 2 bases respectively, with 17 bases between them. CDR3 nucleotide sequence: TGTGCCAGCAGCCCCCGTAATGGCGGCTCCACAGATACGCAGTATTTT. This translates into CASSPRNGGSTDTQYF.

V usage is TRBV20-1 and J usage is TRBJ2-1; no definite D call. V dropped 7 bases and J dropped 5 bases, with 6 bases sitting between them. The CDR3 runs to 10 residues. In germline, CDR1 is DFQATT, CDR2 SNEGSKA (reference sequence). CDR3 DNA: TGCAGTGTTGGGAACAATGAGCAGTTCTTC. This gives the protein CSVGNNEQFF.

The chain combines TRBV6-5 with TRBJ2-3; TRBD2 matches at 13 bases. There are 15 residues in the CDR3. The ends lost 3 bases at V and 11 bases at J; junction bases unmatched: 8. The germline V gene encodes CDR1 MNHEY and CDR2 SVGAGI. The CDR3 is CASSYPPGLAGVQYF. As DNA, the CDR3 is TGTGCCAGCAGTTATCCCCCAGGACTAGCGGGGGTGCAGTATTTT.

CDR3 nucleotide sequence: TGTGCCAGCAGCACACCCGGGAACACAGATACGCAGTATTTT. Translating gives CASSTPGNTDTQYF. The gene calls are TRBV28 and TRBJ2-3, with a possible D match to TRBD2 (5 bases). Germline V CDR1 and CDR2: MDHEN, SYDVKM. V was clipped by 6 bases and J by 2 bases, with 12 bases between them. The CDR3 has 14 amino acids.